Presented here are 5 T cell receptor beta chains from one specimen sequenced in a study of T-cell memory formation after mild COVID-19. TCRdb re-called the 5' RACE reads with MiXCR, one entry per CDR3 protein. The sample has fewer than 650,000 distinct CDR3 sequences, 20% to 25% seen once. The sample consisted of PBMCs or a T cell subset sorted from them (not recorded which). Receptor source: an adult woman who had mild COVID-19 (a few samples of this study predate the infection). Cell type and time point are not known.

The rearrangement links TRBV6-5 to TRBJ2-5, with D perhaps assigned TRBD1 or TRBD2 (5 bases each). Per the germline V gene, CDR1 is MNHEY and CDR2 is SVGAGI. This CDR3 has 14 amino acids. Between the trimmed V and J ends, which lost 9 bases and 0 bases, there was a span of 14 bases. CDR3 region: CASGDRGYQETQYF. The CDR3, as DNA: TGTGCCAGTGGGGACCGCGGGTACCAAGAGACCCAGTACTTC.

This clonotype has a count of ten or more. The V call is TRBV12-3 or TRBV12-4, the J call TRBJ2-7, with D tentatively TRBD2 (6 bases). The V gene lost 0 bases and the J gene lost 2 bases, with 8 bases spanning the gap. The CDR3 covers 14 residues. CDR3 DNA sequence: TGTGCCAGCAGTTTAGCGGGAGGACCCTACGAGCAGTACTTC. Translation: CASSLAGGPYEQYF.

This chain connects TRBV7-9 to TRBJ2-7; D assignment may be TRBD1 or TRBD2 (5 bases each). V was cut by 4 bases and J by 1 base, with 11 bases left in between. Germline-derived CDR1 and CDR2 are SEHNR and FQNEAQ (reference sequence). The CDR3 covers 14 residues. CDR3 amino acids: CASSSGRTSYEQYF. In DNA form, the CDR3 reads TGTGCCAGCAGCTCGGGGCGTACATCCTACGAGCAGTACTTC.

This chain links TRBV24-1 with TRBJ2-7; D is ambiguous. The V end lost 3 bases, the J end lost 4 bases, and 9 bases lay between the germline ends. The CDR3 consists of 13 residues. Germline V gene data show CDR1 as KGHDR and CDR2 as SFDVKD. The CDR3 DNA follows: TGTGCCACCAGTGATACCGACAAATACGAGCAGTACTTC. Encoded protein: CATSDTDKYEQYF.

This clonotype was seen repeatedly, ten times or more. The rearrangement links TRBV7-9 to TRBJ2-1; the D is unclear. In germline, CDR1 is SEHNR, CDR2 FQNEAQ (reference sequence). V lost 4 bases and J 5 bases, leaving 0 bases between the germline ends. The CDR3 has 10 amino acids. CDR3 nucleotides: TGTGCCAGCAGCTACAATGAGCAGTTCTTC. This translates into CASSYNEQFF.